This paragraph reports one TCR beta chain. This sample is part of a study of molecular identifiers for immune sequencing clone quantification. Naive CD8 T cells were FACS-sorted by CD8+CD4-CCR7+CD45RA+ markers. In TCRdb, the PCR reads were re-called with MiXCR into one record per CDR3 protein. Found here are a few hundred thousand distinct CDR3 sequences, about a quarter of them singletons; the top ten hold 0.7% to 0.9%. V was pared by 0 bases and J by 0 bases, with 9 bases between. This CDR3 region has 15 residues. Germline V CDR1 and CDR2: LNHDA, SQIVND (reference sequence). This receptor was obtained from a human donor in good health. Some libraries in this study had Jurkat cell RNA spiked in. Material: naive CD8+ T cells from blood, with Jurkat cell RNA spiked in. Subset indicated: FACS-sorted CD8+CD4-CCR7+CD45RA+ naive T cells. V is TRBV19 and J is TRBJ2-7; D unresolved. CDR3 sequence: CASSIDERHSYEQYF. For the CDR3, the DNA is TGTGCCAGTAGTATAGACGAGAGACACTCCTACGAGCAGTACTTC.